The clone carrying this T cell receptor (beta chain) was observed a few times. Antigen unknown. The sample originates from a study of cytomegalovirus exposure and HLA in healthy donors. Turning to the study itself: The study placed 80% to 85% of its 350 to 400 genotyped donors in the Caucasian-associated ancestry cluster. Whole-study findings and limits: Presence/absence comparisons presumed near-even sequencing depth among donors. A further, later analysis showed that HLA-associated TCR beta chains (compared with equally common others) were more clonally expanded.

The PCR made use of 60 Vbeta and 13 Jbeta primers. Produced via immunoSEQ multiplex PCR; TCRdb's table is partial and in-frame only. The table lists a few hundred thousand clones, roughly 81% of them singletons. V was pared by 0 bases and J by 3 bases, with 4 bases between. CDR1 and CDR2 (germline): SGHDT, YYEEEE. The CDR3 is made up of 12 amino acids. The source of this sequence is a woman aged 40 to 50 in good health and CMV-seropositive. The chain recombines TRBV5-6 with TRBJ2-7; D remains ambiguous. Sequenced input: PBMCs. The CDR3 region is CASSLEYYEQYF. DNA for the CDR3: TGTGCCAGCAGCTTGGAATACTACGAGCAGTACTTC. Combining the CDR3 with reference TRBV5-6 and TRBJ2-7 gives the whole variable domain DAGVTQSPTHLIKTRGQQVTLRCSPKSGHDTVSWYQQALGQGPQFIFQYYEEEERQRGNFPDRFSGHQFPNYSSELNVNALLLGDSALYLCASSLEYYEQYFGPGTRLTVT.